This T cell receptor beta chain was recovered during a study of radiation and T cells in renal cell carcinoma. Study observations and caveats: Without pretreatment biopsies, baseline tumor clonotype presence was undetermined. From baseline, blood top tumor clonotypes peaked at 2 weeks post-radiation.

This clone was counted only a few times. No antigen is known for it. Time point specified: blood 4 weeks post-SBRT, at nephrectomy. Treatment reported: 15 Gy SBRT to primary tumor, nephrectomy 4 weeks later. Nephrectomy followed 15 Gy stereotactic body radiation by 4 weeks. After SBRT, blood was collected at 2 and 4 weeks, plus baseline. The repertoire was sequenced with immunoSEQ multiplex PCR; TCRdb's copy has only in-frame clones and lacks some. The profile covers around 170,000 clones, with about 88% appearing a single time and about 11% taken by the ten largest. Sequencing used blood, obtained from a patient whose treatment included radiotherapy and nephrectomy. The TCR sequence derives from a woman in her forties or fifties with renal cell carcinoma.

The CDR3 sequence: CASSVGQDPNTGELFF. DNA of the CDR3: TGTGCCAGCAGCGTAGGACAGGACCCGAACACCGGGGAGCTGTTTTTT. The J gene is TRBJ2-2, the V gene TRBV9, with D maybe TRBD1 (6 bases). CDR3 length: 16 residues. The V end lost 0 bases, the J end lost 0 bases, and 9 bases lay between the germline ends. CDR1 SGDLS and CDR2 YYNGEE come from the germline V gene.